This record concerns one TCR beta chain sequence. Time point described: peripheral blood 6 weeks after treatment start. This record belongs to a study of PD-L1 blockade in urothelial cancer. The germline CDR1 and CDR2 sequences are SEHNR and FQNEAQ (reference sequence). V shed 5 bases, J shed 7 bases, and the junction held 6 bases outside the gene matches. The CDR3 runs 14 residues. Measured with immunoSEQ multiplex PCR; TCRdb has only the in-frame clones, and not every one. The sample comprises more than 95,000 clones, 86% of which are singletons, and roughly 2.4% rests with the top ten. The clonotype originates from a man aged 45-65 years with urothelial cancer. J is TRBJ1-4 and V is TRBV7-9; TRBD1 matches 8 bases. Sample: PBMCs, taken around atezolizumab (anti-PD-L1) treatment. The chain's CDR3 is CASSPGQGSEKLFF. As DNA, the CDR3 is TGTGCCAGCAGCCCCGGACAGGGATCTGAAAAACTGTTTTTT.